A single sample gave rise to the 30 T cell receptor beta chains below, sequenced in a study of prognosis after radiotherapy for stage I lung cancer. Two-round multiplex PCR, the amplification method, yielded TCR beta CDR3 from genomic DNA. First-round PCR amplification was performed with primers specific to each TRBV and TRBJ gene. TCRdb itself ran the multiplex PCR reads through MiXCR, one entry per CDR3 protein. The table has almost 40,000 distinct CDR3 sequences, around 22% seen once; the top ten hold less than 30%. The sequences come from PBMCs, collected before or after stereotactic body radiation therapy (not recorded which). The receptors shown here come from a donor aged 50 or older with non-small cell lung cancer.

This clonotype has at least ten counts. CDR3 nucleotide sequence: TGTGCCAGCAGTGAACCGTTATATAGACAGGGGGGAGATACGCAGTATTTT. Its translation: CASSEPLYRQGGDTQYF. V usage is TRBV2 and J usage is TRBJ2-3; TRBD1 matches at 9 bases. The V gene's germline CDR1 is SNHLY and CDR2 FYNNEI. V lost 2 bases and J lost 5; bases outside the gene matches: 11. The CDR3 has 17 residues.

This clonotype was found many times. CDR3 DNA sequence: TGTGCCAGCAGTAGGGGGCGCGACTATGGCTACACCTTC. Its protein is CASSRGRDYGYTF. V gene TRBV6-2 or TRBV6-3 combines with J gene TRBJ1-2, with 7 bases matching TRBD1. The CDR3 contains 13 residues. The germline CDR1 and CDR2 sequences are MNHEY and SVGEGT. With 5 bases clipped from V and 3 bases from J, the junction kept 3 bases outside the gene matches.

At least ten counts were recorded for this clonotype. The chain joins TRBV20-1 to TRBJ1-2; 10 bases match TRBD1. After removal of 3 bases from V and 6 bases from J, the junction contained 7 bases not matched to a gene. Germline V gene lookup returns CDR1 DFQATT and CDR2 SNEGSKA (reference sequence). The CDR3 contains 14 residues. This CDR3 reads CSASNRDRGHGYTF. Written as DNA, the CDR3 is TGCAGTGCTAGCAACCGGGACAGGGGTCATGGCTACACCTTC.

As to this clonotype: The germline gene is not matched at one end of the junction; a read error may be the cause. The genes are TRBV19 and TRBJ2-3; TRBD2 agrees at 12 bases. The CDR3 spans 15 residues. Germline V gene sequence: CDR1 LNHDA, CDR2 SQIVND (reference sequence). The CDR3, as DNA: TGTGCCAGCCTAGGACTAGCGGGACTCACAGTTACGCAGTATTTT. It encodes CASLGLAGLTVTQYF.

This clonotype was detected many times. CDR3 coding DNA: TGTGCCAGCAGTCGTGGGACAGGGGGCTCAAATGAGCAGTTCTTC. Protein product: CASSRGTGGSNEQFF. The V call is TRBV27, the J call TRBJ2-1; 12 nucleotides line up with TRBD1. The CDR3 sequence is 15 residues long. The V segment lost 5 bases and the J segment 7 bases; nucleotides outside the gene matches: 6. Germline lookup yields CDR1 MNHEY and CDR2 SMNVEV (reference sequence).

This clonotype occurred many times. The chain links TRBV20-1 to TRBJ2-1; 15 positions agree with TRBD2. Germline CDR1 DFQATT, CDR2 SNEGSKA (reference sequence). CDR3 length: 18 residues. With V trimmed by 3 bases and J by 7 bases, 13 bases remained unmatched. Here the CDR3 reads CSASAGTSGRLGENEQFF. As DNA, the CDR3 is TGCAGTGCTAGCGCCGGGACTAGCGGGAGGCTGGGGGAGAATGAGCAGTTCTTC.

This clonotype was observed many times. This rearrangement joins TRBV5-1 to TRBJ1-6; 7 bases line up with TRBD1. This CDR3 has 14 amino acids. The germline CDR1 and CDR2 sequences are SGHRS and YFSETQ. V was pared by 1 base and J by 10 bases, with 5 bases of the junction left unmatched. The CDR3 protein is CASSLTGVNSPLHF. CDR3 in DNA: TGCGCCAGCAGCTTGACAGGGGTTAACTCACCCCTCCACTTT.

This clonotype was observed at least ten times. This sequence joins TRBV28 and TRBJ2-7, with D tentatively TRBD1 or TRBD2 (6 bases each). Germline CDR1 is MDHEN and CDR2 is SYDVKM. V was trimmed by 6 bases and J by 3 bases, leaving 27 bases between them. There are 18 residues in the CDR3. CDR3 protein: CASSSQGTPGDGVYEQYF. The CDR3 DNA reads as TGTGCCAGCAGCTCGCAGGGGACACCGGGAGATGGGGTCTACGAGCAGTACTTC.

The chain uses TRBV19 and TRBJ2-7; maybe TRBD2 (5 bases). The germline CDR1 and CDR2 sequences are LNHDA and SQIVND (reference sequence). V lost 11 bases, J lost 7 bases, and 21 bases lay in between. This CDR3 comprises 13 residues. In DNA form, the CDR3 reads TGTGCCTGTATCGAGCAGGCAGGAGGAGAGCAGTACTTC. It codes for CACIEQAGGEQYF.

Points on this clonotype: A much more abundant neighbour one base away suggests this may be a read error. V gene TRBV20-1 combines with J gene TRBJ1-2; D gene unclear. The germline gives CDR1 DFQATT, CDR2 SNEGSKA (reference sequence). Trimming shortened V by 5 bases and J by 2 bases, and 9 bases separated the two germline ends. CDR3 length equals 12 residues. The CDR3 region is CSAQTLNYGYTF. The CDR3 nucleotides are TGCAGTGCTCAGACATTGAACTATGGCTACACCTTC.

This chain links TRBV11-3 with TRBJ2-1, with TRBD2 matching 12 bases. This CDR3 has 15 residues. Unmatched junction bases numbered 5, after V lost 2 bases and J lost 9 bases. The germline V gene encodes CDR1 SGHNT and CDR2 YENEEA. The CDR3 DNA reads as TGTGCCAGCAGCTTATCTAGCGGGAGGGAGGGTGAGCAGTTCTTC. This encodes CASSLSSGREGEQFF. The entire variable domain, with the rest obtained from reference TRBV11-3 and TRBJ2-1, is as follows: EAGVVQSPRYKIIEKKQPVAFWCNPISGHNTLYWYLQNLGQGPELLIRYENEEAVDDSQLPKDRFSAERLKGVDSTLKIQPAELGDSAVYLCASSLSSGREGEQFFGPGTRLTVL.

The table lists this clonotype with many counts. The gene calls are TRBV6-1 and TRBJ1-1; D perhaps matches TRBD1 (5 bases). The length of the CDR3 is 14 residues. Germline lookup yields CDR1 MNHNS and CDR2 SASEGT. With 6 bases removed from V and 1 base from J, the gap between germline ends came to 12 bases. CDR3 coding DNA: TGTGCCAGCAGGGCCTCGGGGGGGAACACTGAAGCTTTCTTT. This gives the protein CASRASGGNTEAFF.

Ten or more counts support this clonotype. The CDR3 nucleotides read TGTGCCAGCAGTTTCACGGTTCACTATGGCTACACCTTC. Translated: CASSFTVHYGYTF. This chain uses TRBV27 with TRBJ1-2; D not certain. Germline V gives CDR1 MNHEY, CDR2 SMNVEV (reference sequence). The V and J ends lost 3 bases and 3 bases respectively, with 8 bases between them. The length of the CDR3 is 13 residues.

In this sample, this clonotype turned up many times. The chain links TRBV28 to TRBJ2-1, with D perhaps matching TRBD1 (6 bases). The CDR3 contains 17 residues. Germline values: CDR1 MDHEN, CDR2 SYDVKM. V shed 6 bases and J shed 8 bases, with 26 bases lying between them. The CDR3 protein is CASRNSLGGVRGDEQFF. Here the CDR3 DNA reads TGTGCCAGCAGGAATTCACTAGGGGGAGTTAGAGGCGATGAGCAGTTCTTC.

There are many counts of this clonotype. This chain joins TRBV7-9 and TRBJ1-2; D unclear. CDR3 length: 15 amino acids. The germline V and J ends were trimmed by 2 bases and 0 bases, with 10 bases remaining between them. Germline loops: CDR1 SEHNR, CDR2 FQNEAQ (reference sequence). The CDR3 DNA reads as TGTGCCAGCAGCTTACCGGTGACTACTAACTATGGCTACACCTTC. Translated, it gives CASSLPVTTNYGYTF.

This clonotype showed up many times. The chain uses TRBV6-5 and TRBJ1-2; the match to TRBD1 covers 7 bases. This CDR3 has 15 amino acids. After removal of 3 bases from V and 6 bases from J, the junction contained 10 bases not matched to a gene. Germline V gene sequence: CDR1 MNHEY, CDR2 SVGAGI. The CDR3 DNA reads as TGTGCCAGCAGTTATAGAGGACAGGAACGAGATGGCTACACCTTC. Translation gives CASSYRGQERDGYTF.

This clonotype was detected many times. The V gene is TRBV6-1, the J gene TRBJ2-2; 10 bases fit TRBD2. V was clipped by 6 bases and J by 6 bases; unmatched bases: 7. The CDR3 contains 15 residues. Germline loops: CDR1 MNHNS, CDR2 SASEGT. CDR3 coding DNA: TGTGCCAGCAGGCCAGCGGGGGGGCTTCCCGGGGAGCTGTTTTTT. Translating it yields CASRPAGGLPGELFF.

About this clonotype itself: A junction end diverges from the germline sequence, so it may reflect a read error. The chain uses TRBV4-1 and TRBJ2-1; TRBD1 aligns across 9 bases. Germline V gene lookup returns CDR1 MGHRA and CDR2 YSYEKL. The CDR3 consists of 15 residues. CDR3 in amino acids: CASTGRDRVYNKHFF. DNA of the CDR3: TGCGCCAGCACCGGCCGGGACAGGGTGTACAATAAGCATTTCTTC.

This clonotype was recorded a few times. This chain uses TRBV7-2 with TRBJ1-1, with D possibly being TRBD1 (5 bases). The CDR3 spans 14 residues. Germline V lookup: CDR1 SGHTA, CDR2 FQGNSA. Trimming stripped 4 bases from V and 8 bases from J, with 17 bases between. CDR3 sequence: CASSSSGGLLEAFF. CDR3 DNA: TGTGCCAGCAGCTCATCGGGGGGTCTCCTCGAAGCTTTCTTT.

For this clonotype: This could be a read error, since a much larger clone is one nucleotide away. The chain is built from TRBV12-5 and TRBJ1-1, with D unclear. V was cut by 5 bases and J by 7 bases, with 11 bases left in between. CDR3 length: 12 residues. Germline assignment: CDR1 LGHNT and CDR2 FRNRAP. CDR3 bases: TGTGCTAGTGGTACCAACACTTTTGAAGCTTTCTTT. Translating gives CASGTNTFEAFF.

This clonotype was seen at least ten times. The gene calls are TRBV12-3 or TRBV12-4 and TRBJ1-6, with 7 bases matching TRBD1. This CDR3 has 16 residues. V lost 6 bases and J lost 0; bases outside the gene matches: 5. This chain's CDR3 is CASRKQGTSYNSPLHF. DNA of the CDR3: TGTGCCAGCAGGAAACAGGGGACCTCCTATAATTCACCCCTCCACTTT.

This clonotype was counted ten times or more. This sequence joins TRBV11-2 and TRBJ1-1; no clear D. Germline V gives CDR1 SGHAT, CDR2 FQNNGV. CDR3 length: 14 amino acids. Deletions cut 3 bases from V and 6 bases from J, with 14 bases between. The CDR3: CASSLTRGSSEAFF. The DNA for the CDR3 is TGTGCCAGCAGCTTGACAAGAGGGTCCTCTGAAGCTTTCTTT.

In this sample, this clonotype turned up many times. The CDR3 nucleotides read TGTGCCAGCAGTGTCACGTACCAAGAGACCCAGTACTTC. Translated, it gives CASSVTYQETQYF. J is TRBJ2-5 and V is TRBV2; D unresolved. Trimming removed 4 bases at V and 0 bases at J, with 6 bases between. Germline V gives CDR1 SNHLY, CDR2 FYNNEI. The CDR3 is 13 residues long.

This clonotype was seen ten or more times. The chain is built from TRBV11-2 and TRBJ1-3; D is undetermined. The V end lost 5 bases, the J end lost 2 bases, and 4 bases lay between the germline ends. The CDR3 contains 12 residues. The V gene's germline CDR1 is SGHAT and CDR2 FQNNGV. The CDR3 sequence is CASSPPGNTIYF. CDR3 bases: TGTGCCAGCAGCCCCCCTGGAAACACCATATATTTT. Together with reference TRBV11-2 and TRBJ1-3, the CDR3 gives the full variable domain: EAGVAQSPRYKIIEKRQSVAFWCNPISGHATLYWYQQILGQGPKLLIQFQNNGVVDDSQLPKDRFSAERLKGVDSTLKIQPAKLEDSAVYLCASSPPGNTIYFGEGSWLTVV.

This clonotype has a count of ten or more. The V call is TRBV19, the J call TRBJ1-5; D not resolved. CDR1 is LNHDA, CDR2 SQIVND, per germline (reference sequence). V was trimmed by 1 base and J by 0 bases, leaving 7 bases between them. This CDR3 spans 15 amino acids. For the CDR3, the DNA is TGTGCCAGTAGTATAGGCGGATATAGCAATCAGCCCCAGCATTTT. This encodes CASSIGGYSNQPQHF.

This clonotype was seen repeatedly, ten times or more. In DNA form, the CDR3 reads TGTGCCACCAGCGCGGATCAGGGTTATGAGCAGTTCTTC. It specifies CATSADQGYEQFF. This sequence joins TRBV15 and TRBJ2-1; a possible D gene is TRBD1 (5 bases). Trimming took 5 bases from V and 8 from J, leaving 13 bases between them. CDR1 and CDR2 (germline): LNHNV, YYDKDF (reference sequence). The length of the CDR3 is 13 residues.

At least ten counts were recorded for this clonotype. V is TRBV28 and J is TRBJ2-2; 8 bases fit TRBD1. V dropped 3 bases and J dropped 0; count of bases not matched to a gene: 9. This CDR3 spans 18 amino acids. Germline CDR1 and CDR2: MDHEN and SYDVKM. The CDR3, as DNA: TGTGCCAGCAGTTTGCCGACGACAGGGGTCGCGAACACCGGGGAGCTGTTTTTT. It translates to CASSLPTTGVANTGELFF.

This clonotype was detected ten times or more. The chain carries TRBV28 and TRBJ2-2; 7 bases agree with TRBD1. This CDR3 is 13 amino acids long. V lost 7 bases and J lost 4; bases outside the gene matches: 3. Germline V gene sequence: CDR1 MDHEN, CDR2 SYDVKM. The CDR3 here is CASMGQTTGELFF. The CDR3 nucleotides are TGTGCCAGCATGGGACAGACCACCGGGGAGCTGTTTTTT.

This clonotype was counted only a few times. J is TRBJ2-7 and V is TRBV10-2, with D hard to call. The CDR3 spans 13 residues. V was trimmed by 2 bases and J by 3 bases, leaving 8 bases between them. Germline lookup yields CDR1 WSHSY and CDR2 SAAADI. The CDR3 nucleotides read TGCGCCAGCAGTGAGGAGCCGTTCTACGAGCAGTACTTC. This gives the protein CASSEEPFYEQYF.

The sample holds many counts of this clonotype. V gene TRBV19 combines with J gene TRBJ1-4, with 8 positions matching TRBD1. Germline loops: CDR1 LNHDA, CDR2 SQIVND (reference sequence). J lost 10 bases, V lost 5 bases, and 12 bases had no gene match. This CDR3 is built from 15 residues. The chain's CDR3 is CASSLQGGNEVKLFF. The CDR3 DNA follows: TGTGCCAGTAGTTTACAGGGGGGAAATGAAGTAAAACTGTTTTTT.